This T cell receptor (beta chain) is from a study of blood T cell repertoires in COVID-19 (dated by TCRdb to 2018 to 2020). For context, the study as a whole: Samples from collaborators originated in the United States, Italy and Spain and spanned both the acute and convalescent phases of COVID-19. The prospective study material was composed of cDNA or gDNA derived from T cells, B-cell-depleted T cells, or PBMCs. Subjects who had been exposed to COVID-19, were actively infected with it, or had recovered from it provided the deeply sampled blood TCRbeta repertoires that made up the dataset. The repertoires were released in a freely available public database intended as a resource for research on the immune response to SARS-CoV-2. The samples were drawn from the first 160 participants of the ongoing ImmuneRACE study and from over a thousand subjects provided by 6 global collaborators. A de-identified subject ID, COVID-19 status, age in years and sex were almost always included in the sample metadata. Where available, HLA class I and class II types were obtained from metadata supplied by the sample provider rather than from assay-based typing.

TCRbeta CDR3 regions were amplified from genomic DNA by means of the immunoSEQ Assay, a bias-controlled multiplex PCR. Under the source paper's analysis protocol: The number of nucleated cells in each sample was estimated from the amplification of reference gene primers within the assay. Sequence reads were collapsed and filtered to measure the absolute abundance of every unique TCRbeta CDR3 rearrangement. For each sample, productive Simpson clonality was calculated as the square root of Simpson's diversity index over productive rearrangements. TCRdb took over this immuneACCESS table, retaining in-frame rearrangements with V and J assigned. Such tables are incomplete; in checked studies, under half of the missing clones stem from an unresolved V gene, and the remainder is unexplained. V and J calls and clone size are given by that table; D and trimming were obtained from the DNA. The sample contains around 84,000 clones, roughly 80% of them found a single time. The ten largest clonotypes hold approximately 40% of the sample.

On this clone itself: It lacks a known antigen. No much larger clone is present one base from it, and per-base qualities are unavailable.

General findings and caveats noted by the study authors: How much clinical and demographic metadata was included differed by source and by participant, and the metadata was provided uncurated.

The germline V gene sets CDR1 to SGHTS and CDR2 to YDEGEE. The CDR3 measures 14 amino acids from cysteine to phenylalanine. The read is trimmed to its CDR3 DNA, 42 bases read in frame from base 1. V loses 10 bases at its end and J loses 0 bases; junction bases beyond the gene matches: 7. One collaborating source in Seattle enrolled patients while the patients were actively infected and followed the patients over time throughout the course of disease. The collaborating institutions used their own protocols to collect whole blood in K2EDTA tubes. Collaborator samples were shipped for TCRbeta analysis as frozen whole blood, isolated PBMCs, or DNA extracted from either sample type.

The sequence came from a man aged 55-75 years with COVID-19, enrolled during active disease. Sample: peripheral blood. The chain employs TRBV5-8 and TRBJ2-4, with 7 middle bases fitting TRBD1. The DNA sequence is given as TGTGCCCACAGGGGCTACTTAGCCAAAAACATTCAGTACTTC. Its protein product is CAHRGYLAKNIQYF. The variable domain in full, with residues beyond the CDR3 obtained from the reference TRBV5-8 and TRBJ2-4 genes, is EAGVTQSPTHLIKTRGQQATLRCSPISGHTSVYWYQQALGLGLQFLLWYDEGEERNRGNFPPRFSGRQFPNYSSELNVNALELEDSALYLCAHRGYLAKNIQYFGAGTRLSVL.